Listed below are T cell receptor beta chains from one sample, sequenced in a study of blood T cells in healthy people across ages. A single record per CDR3 protein comes from TCRdb applying MiXCR to the 5' RACE reads. The sample lists some 690,000 distinct CDR3 sequences; 22% were seen once. The sequenced material came from blood. Receptors were obtained from a man between 65 and 85 years old in good health. Both conserved end residues are part of each CDR3. The order of the fields is J gene, V gene, D gene, clone size, CDR3 protein, CDR3 DNA. D genes are given only for firm matches. A row's size may be missing; if present it is once, few, many or a size class.

TRBJ2-3 | TRBV5-1 | TRBD2 | once | CASSLDPSGRAFTDTQYF | TGCGCCAGCAGCTTGGATCCTAGCGGGAGGGCCTTCACAGATACGCAGTATTTT
TRBJ2-3 | TRBV4-2 | . | few | CASSQDGRRDTQYF | TGTGCCAGCAGCCAAGATGGCCGCCGAGATACGCAGTATTTT
TRBJ2-5 | TRBV10-3 | TRBD2 | . | CAISAGGSTETQYF | TGTGCCATCAGTGCTGGCGGGAGCACCGAGACCCAGTACTTC
TRBJ2-1 | TRBV5-1 | TRBD2 | . | CASSSGTSLNEQFF | TGCGCCAGCAGCTCCGGGACTAGCCTCAATGAGCAGTTCTTC
TRBJ1-4 | TRBV20-1 | . | few | CSASQLGGTRAPNEKLFF | TGCAGTGCTAGTCAATTGGGGGGGACCCGTGCACCTAATGAAAAACTGTTTTTT
TRBJ2-7 | TRBV27 | . | few | CASSVEEASYEQYF | TGTGCCAGCAGTGTCGAGGAGGCATCCTACGAGCAGTACTTC
TRBJ2-2 | TRBV18 | . | . | CASSSGPAGELFF | TGTGCCAGCTCGTCTGGACCAGCCGGGGAGCTGTTTTTT
TRBJ2-3 | TRBV11-3 | . | . | CASTRSRSFTDTQYF | TGTGCCAGCACCCGCTCGCGTAGCTTCACAGATACGCAGTATTTT
TRBJ2-3 | TRBV10-3 | TRBD2 | . | CAISESNGRVDTQYF | TGTGCCATCAGTGAGTCGAATGGGAGGGTCGATACGCAGTATTTT
TRBJ1-2 | TRBV6-5 | . | few | CASSQRTANGYTF | TGTGCCAGCAGTCAACGGACAGCTAATGGCTACACCTTC
TRBJ2-7 | TRBV12-3/TRBV12-4 | TRBD1 | many | CASSPRDSYYEQYF | TGTGCCAGCAGTCCAAGGGACAGTTATTACGAGCAGTACTTC
TRBJ1-1 | TRBV12-3/TRBV12-4 | . | . | CASSLALPQRNTEAFF | TGTGCCAGCAGTTTGGCCCTTCCTCAGAGAAACACTGAAGCTTTCTTT
TRBJ2-3 | TRBV13 | TRBD1 | . | CASSLLGTVEADTQYF | TGTGCCAGCAGCTTACTTGGGACAGTTGAGGCAGATACGCAGTATTTT
TRBJ2-1 | TRBV25-1 | TRBD1 | . | CASSDSGGPYNEQFF | TGTGCCAGCAGTGATTCAGGGGGTCCCTACAATGAGCAGTTCTTC
TRBJ1-5 | TRBV29-1 | . | many | CSVADSHNQPQHF | TGCAGCGTTGCGGACAGCCACAATCAGCCCCAGCATTTT
TRBJ2-3 | TRBV5-1 | . | few | CASSLTPNPGTQYF | TGCGCCAGCAGCCTAACTCCCAACCCCGGGACGCAGTATTTT
TRBJ2-5 | TRBV7-6 | . | . | CASSFNGKETQYF | TGTGCCAGCAGCTTTAACGGGAAAGAGACCCAGTACTTC
TRBJ2-1 | TRBV20-1 | . | . | CSARDGGKAGNEQFF | TGCAGTGCTAGAGACGGCGGGAAGGCGGGAAATGAGCAGTTCTTC
TRBJ1-1 | TRBV18 | . | few | CASSPWGANTEAFF | TGTGCCAGCTCACCGTGGGGGGCGAACACTGAAGCTTTCTTT
TRBJ2-7 | TRBV5-1 | . | . | CASSPGSGAYEQYF | TGCGCCAGCAGCCCAGGGTCGGGGGCCTACGAGCAGTACTTC
TRBJ2-3 | TRBV12-3/TRBV12-4 | . | . | CASRADTLTDTQYF | TGTGCCAGCAGAGCGGACACACTTACAGATACGCAGTATTTT
TRBJ2-1 | TRBV29-1 | TRBD2 | . | CSGTSGSREQFF | TGCAGCGGGACTAGCGGGAGCCGTGAGCAGTTCTTC
TRBJ1-1 | TRBV3-1 | . | . | CASSQEIARNTEAFF | TGTGCCAGCAGCCAAGAAATAGCGAGGAACACTGAAGCTTTCTTT
TRBJ2-7 | TRBV12-3/TRBV12-4 | . | . | CASSLARRGWEQYF | TGTGCCAGCAGTTTAGCGCGTCGGGGTTGGGAGCAGTACTTC
TRBJ2-3 | TRBV20-1 | . | . | CSATPGTQVATQYF | TGCAGTGCGACTCCCGGGACCCAGGTTGCTACGCAGTATTTT
TRBJ1-1 | TRBV4-1 | . | . | CASSQGTVYNTEAFF | TGCGCCAGCAGCCAAGGGACAGTTTACAACACTGAAGCTTTCTTT
TRBJ2-1 | TRBV12-3/TRBV12-4 | TRBD2 | . | CASSRGLAGGWEQFF | TGTGCCAGCAGCCGAGGACTAGCGGGGGGATGGGAGCAGTTCTTC
TRBJ2-1 | TRBV21-1 | . | . | CASSKVRVDEQFF | TGTGCCAGCAGCAAAGTTAGGGTCGATGAGCAGTTCTTC
TRBJ2-7 | TRBV29-1 | . | . | CSAGTGTKQYF | TGCAGCGCTGGAACCGGGACGAAGCAGTACTTC